This T cell receptor beta chain originates from a study of blood T cell repertoires in COVID-19. Background on the study: Samples came from the United States, Italy and Spain, spanning acute and convalescent COVID-19. Sources were T cells, B-cell-depleted T cells, or PBMCs; the material itself was cDNA or gDNA.

The V and J ends lost 3 bases and 4 bases respectively, with 12 bases between them. CDR1 is SGHTA and CDR2 is FQGNSA in the germline V gene. CDR3 length equals 14 residues. As handled by the study authors: Estimation of nucleated cell counts was performed using reference gene primer amplification. Only in-frame clones appear in the TCRdb table, and some are missing; sequencing was by immunoSEQ multiplex PCR. The DNA gave D and trimming, while V, J and clone size come from that table. The sample carries roughly 350,000 clones, 88% recorded once. As to this clone: Additional DNA sequences in this sample encode the identical CDR3.

This TCR was recovered from a woman in her forties or fifties with active or convalescent COVID-19. The gene calls are TRBV7-2 and TRBJ1-2, with a weak D call TRBD1 (5 bases). The sample was peripheral blood. The DNA of the CDR3 is TGTGCCAGCAGCTTGGACCGGGGGAGCTATGGCTACACCTTC. Translating gives CASSLDRGSYGYTF.